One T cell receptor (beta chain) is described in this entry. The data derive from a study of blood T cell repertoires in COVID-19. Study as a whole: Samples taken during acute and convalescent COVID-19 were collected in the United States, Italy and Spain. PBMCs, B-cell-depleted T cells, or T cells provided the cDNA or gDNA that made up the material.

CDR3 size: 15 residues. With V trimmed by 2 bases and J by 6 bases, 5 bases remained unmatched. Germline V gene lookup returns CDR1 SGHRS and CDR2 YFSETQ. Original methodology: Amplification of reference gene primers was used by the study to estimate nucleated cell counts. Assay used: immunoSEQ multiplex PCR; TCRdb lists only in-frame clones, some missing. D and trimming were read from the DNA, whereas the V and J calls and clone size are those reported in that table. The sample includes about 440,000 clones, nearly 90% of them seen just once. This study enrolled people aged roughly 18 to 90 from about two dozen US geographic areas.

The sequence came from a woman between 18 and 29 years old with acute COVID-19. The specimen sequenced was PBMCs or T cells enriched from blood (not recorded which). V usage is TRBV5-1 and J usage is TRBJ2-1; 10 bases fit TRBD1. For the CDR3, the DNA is TGCGCCAGCAGCTTTCCGAGACAGGGGGCCAATGAGCAGTTCTTC. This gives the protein CASSFPRQGANEQFF. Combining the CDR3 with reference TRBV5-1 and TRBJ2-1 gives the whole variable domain KAGVTQTPRYLIKTRGQQVTLSCSPISGHRSVSWYQQTPGQGLQFLFEYFSETQRNKGNFPGRFSGRQFSNSRSEMNVSTLELGDSALYLCASSFPRQGANEQFFGPGTRLTVL.